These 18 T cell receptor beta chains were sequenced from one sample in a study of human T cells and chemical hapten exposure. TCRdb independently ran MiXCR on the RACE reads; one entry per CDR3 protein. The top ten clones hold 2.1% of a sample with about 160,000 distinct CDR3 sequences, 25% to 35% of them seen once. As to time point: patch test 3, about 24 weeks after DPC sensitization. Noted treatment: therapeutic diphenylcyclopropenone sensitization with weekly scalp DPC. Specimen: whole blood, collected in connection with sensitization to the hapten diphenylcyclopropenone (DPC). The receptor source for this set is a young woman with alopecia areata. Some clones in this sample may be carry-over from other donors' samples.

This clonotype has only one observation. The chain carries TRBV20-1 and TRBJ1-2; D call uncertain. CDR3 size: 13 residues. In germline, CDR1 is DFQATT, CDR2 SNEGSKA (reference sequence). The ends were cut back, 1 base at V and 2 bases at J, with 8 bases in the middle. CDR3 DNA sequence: TGCAGTGCTAGAGTCCCCGGAAACTATGGCTACACCTTC. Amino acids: CSARVPGNYGYTF.

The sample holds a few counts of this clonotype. Here the CDR3 reads CASSFGRAAFF. The CDR3, as DNA: TGTGCCAGCAGCTTCGGCAGGGCTGCTTTCTTT. The rearrangement links TRBV7-9 to TRBJ1-1, with D maybe TRBD1 (5 bases). This CDR3 comprises 11 residues. V was trimmed by 3 bases and J by 11 bases, leaving 10 bases between them. Germline CDR1 SEHNR, CDR2 FQNEAQ (reference sequence). Drawing the rest from reference TRBV7-9 and TRBJ1-1, the complete variable domain is DTGVSQNPRHKITKRGQNVTFRCDPISEHNRLYWYRQTLGQGPEFLTYFQNEAQLEKSRLLSDRFSAERPKGSFSTLEIQRTEQGDSAMYLCASSFGRAAFFGQGTRLTVV.

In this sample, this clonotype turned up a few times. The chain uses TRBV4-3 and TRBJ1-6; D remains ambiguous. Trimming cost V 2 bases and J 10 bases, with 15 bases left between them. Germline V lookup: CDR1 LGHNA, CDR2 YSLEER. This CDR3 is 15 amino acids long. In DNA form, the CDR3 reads TGCGCCAGCAGCCAACTGGCGGGGTCACGGTCACCCCTCCACTTT. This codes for CASSQLAGSRSPLHF.

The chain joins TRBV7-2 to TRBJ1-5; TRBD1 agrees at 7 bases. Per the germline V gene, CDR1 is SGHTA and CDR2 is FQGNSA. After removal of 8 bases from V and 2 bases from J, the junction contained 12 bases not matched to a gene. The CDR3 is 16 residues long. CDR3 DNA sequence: TGTGCCAGCTCCCACCAGGGGGGGGGTCGCAATCAGCCCCAGCATTTT. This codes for CASSHQGGGRNQPQHF.

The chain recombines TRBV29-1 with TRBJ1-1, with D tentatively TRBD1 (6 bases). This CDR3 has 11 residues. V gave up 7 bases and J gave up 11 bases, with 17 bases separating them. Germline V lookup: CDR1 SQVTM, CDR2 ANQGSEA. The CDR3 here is CSAGGGGQAFF. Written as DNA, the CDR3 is TGCAGCGCCGGGGGAGGGGGGCAGGCTTTCTTT.

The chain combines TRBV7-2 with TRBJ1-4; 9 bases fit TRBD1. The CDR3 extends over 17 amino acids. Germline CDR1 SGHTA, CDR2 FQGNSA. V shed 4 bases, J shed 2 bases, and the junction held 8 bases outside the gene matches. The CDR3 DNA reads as TGTGCCAGCAGCTCCGGGGGGACAGGGTGGACTAATGAAAAACTGTTTTTT. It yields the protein CASSSGGTGWTNEKLFF.

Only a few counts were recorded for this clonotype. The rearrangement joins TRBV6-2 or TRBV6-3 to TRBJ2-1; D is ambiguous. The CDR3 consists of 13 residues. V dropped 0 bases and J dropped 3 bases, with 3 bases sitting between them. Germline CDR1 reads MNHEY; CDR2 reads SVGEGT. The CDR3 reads CASSYSSYNEQFF. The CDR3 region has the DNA TGTGCCAGCAGTTACTCCAGCTACAATGAGCAGTTCTTC.

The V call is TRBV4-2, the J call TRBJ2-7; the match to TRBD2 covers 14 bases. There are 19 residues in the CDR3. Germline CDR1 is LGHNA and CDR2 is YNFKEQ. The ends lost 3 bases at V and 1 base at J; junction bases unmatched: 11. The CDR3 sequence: CASSQAAGTSGRASYEQYF. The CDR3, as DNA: TGTGCCAGCAGCCAGGCAGCCGGGACTAGCGGGAGAGCGTCCTACGAGCAGTACTTC.

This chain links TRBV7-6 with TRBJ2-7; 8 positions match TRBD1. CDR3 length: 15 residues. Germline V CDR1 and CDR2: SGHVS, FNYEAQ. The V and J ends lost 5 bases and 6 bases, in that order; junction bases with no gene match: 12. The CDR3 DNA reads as TGTGCCAGCAGCCCCCGGACAGGGCTGACCGCCGAGCAGTACTTC. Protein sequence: CASSPRTGLTAEQYF.

The CDR3 DNA follows: TGTGCCAGCAGCTTAGGCCGGGACGGCTCCTACGAGCAGTACTTC. Amino acid sequence: CASSLGRDGSYEQYF. This chain joins TRBV7-2 and TRBJ2-7; D possibly uses TRBD1 or TRBD2 (5 bases each). The V gene's germline CDR1 is SGHTA and CDR2 FQGNSA. This CDR3 has 15 residues. Trimming took off 1 base at V and 0 bases at J, with 10 bases between the two ends.

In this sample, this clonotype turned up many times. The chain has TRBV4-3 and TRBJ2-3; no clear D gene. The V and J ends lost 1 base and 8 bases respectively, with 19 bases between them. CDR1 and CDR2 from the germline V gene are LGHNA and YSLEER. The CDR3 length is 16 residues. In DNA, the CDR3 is TGCGCCAGCAGCCAAGCCCCCCTCCCAACAACCGGTACGCAGTATTTT. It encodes CASSQAPLPTTGTQYF.

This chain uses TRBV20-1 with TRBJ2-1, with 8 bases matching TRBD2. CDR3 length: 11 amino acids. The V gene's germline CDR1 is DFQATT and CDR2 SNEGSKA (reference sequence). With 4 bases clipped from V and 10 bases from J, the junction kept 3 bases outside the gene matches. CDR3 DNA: TGCAGTGCTAACAGACTAGCGGAGCAGTTCTTC. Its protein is CSANRLAEQFF.

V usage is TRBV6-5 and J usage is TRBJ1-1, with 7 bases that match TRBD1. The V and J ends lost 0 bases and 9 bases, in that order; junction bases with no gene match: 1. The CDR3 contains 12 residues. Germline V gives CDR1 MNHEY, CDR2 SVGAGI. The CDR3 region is CASSYSTGKAFF. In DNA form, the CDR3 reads TGTGCCAGCAGTTACTCGACAGGGAAAGCTTTCTTT.

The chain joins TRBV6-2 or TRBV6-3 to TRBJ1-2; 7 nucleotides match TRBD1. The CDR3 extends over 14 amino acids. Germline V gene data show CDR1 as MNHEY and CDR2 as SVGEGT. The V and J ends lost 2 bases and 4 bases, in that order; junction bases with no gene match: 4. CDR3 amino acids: CASSYTWTGYGYTF. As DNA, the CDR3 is TGTGCCAGCAGTTACACGTGGACAGGCTATGGCTACACCTTC.

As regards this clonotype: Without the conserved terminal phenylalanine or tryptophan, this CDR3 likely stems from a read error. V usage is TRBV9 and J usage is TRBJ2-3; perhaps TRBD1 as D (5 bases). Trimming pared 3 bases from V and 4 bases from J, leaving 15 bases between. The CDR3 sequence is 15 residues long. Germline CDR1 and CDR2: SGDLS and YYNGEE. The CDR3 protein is CASSAIGELSDTQYS. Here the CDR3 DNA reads TGTGCCAGCAGCGCGATAGGGGAATTGTCAGATACGCAGTATTCT.

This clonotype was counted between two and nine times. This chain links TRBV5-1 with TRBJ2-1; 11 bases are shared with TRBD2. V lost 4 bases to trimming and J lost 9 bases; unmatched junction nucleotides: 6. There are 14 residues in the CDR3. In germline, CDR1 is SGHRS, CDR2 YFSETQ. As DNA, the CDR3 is TGCGCCAGCAGCGGAACTAGCGGGGGCGTTGAGCAGTTCTTC. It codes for CASSGTSGGVEQFF.

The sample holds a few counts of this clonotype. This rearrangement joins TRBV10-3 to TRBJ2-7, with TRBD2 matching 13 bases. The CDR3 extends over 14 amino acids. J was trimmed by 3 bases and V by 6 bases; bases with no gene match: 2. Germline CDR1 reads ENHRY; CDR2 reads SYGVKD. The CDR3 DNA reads TGTGCCATCAGGGGGACTAGCGGGGACTACGAGCAGTACTTC. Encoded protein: CAIRGTSGDYEQYF.

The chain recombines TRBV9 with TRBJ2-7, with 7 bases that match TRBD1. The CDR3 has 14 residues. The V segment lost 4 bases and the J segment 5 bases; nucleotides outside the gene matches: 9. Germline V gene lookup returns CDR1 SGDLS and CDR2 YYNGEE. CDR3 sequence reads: CASSPRTGTDEQYF. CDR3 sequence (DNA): TGTGCCAGCAGCCCAAGGACAGGTACGGACGAGCAGTACTTC.